The source of this T cell receptor beta chain is a study of cytomegalovirus exposure and HLA in healthy donors (TCRdb year 2017). Background on the whole study: An earlier analysis of about 530 of the donors reported around 280 Gb of sequence data and about 120 million unique TCR beta sequences obtained from around 190 million T cells. Typing coverage varied by locus: roughly 629-640 donors for A, B, C, DRB1 and DQB1; more than 500 for DQA1; some 610 for DPA1; approximately 450 for DPB1. A later analysis re-examined previously published TCR beta repertoires from about 670 donors and added high-resolution HLA genotyping to investigate patterns of TCR occurrence. Because of strong linkage in the cohort, roughly five DR-DQ haplotypes were treated as single units for association and clustering. Rather than using new phenotypic data, the later analysis identified candidate immune exposures from TCR beta sequences and from how often those sequences occurred across donors. The study aimed to test whether cataloging public T cell receptors could reveal signatures of past pathogen exposure. All discovery cohort repertoires had been generated using a single sequencing platform. To predict cytomegalovirus infection status, the study brought together high-throughput TCR immunosequencing, statistical association of individual TCRs with disease status, and machine learning. Around 320 gigabases of sequencing data and 70 million to 85 million unique TCR sequences were included in an early release covering about 620 HLA-typed donors. Donor age, sex, ethnicity and CMV serostatus were collected together with the repertoire data. On average, roughly 240,000 unique TCR beta nucleotide sequences were sequenced per donor among fewer than 500 genotyped donors of the cohort, with around 19% of those sequences being non-productive. An earlier analysis of about 600 of the donors used high-throughput TCR beta sequencing to judge whether each TCR beta V gene segment behaved as functional or pseudogenic. HLA typing covered class I and class II loci at four-digit resolution. The T cell repertoires of about 700 subjects were profiled by immunosequencing and related to cytomegalovirus serostatus. In addition to the first cohort of 500 to 850 subjects, a separate validation cohort of 130 or so different subjects was used. Among the roughly 400 genotyped donors, 81% belonged to the genetic ancestry cluster associated with self-reported Caucasian donors. A later genetic analysis took genome-wide SNP genotypes for about 65% of the 666 donors and used that subset as a discovery cohort.

Study-level results and caveats: Linkage disequilibrium might explain the correlated functional status among segregating V segments, but an unknown experimental factor could not be ruled out. Compared with the approximately 600-donor mean, donors in an Asian-associated ancestry cluster had fewer N-insertions in productive TCRs, according to a later genetic analysis. At a false discovery rate of 0.05, a later analysis linked some 17,000 TCR beta sequences to specific HLA alleles. The authors suggested that the approach could potentially be generalized to other disease states and immunological phenotypes. Around 16 rarely observed V segments, including chromosome 9 orphons, were excluded from the earlier analysis of a few hundred of the donors because counts were too low. The classifier was reported to diagnose cytomegalovirus status with high specificity and sensitivity in both the original and validation cohorts. In vitro tests confirmed that three of the cytomegalovirus-associated TCR beta chains recognize cytomegalovirus antigens. Compared with equally common non-associated chains, HLA-associated TCR beta chains in a later analysis were more clonally expanded and had lower generation probabilities. A later analysis found that TCR association rates varied across HLA loci, with DRB1 alleles showing the most associated TCRs and HLA-C alleles the fewest. The 87-base-pair reads could not distinguish some IMGT-functional V segments, including TRBV6-2 and TRBV6-3, so those segments were excluded. Because some donors lacked HLA typing at each locus, the association tests relied only on the typed subset. This cohort had only TCR beta chains sequenced, and the lack of alpha or paired-chain data limited which features could be detected. A group of highly shared sequence variants was considered likely to be a technical artifact of the sequencing pipeline. The study listed 150 to 200 TCR beta chains as associated with cytomegalovirus. A further reported finding was that TCR beta sequences accurately predicted the HLA-A and HLA-B alleles for most subjects in the first cohort. Strong co-occurrence of HLA alleles, especially DR and DQ, made assigning TCR associations to individual alleles difficult. An earlier analysis of approximately 570 of the donors showed that most TCR beta V segments appeared in productive rearrangements either about 87% or about 30% of the time, which broadly matched IMGT annotations. Presence/absence analyses assumed roughly uniform sequencing depth across donors, an assumption that may not hold. Immune exposure information for the cohort was limited to CMV serostatus. Most TCR sequences were observed very rarely across donors, whereas some public TCRs were present in many individuals. An association between a missense DCLRE1C variant and V-gene and J-gene trimming of TCR beta chains was found in a later genetic analysis and replicated in an independent cohort. According to a later analysis, parvovirus B19, influenza, CMV and Epstein-Barr virus appeared linked to several top co-occurrence clusters. According to a later analysis, most CMV-associated TCR beta chains appeared to be HLA-restricted, and the HLA associations seemed to be driven largely by CMV exposure.

The cohort was made up of under 800 healthy bone marrow donors. Cohort members were all nominally healthy when sampled, although unrecorded immune exposures were likely present. The donor tested CMV seronegative, placing the donor among the 352 seronegative members of the cohort. A peripheral blood sample was provided by each donor, and peripheral blood mononuclear cells were used for TCR beta sequencing. The Qiagen DNeasy Blood Extraction Kit was used to extract genomic DNA from the blood cell samples. For this chain, trimming is 5 bases at the V end and 7 bases at the J end, and the number of junction bases without a gene match is 13. Via the germline V gene, CDR1 is SGHAT and CDR2 FQNNGV. Including the terminal cysteine and phenylalanine, the CDR3 comprises 16 residues. Just CDR3 DNA is preserved here, 48 bases in frame from base 1. Receptor libraries were prepared by the immunoSEQ multiplex PCR assay. The multiplex PCR relied on a mix of 60 forward primers for TCR Vbeta segments and 13 reverse primers for TCR Jbeta segments. The CDR3 region of rearranged TCR beta genes was amplified from genomic DNA by a multiplex PCR assay. The amplified TCR beta libraries were sequenced on the Illumina HiSeq System as 87-base-pair reads. Regarding the original processing steps: A later analysis counted approximately 84 million unique TCR beta chains across the 690 or so repertoires, and 10 million to 12 million of these chains were shared by at least two donors. Raw reads were error-corrected and collapsed into unique sequences with a nearest-neighbor algorithm that merged closely related sequences to remove PCR and sequencing errors. CDR3 sequences were aligned to IMGT reference sequences to assign V, D and J gene segments. For a sequence to be retained, a match of at least six nucleotides was required to both a V gene segment and a J gene segment. Rearrangements were called productive when the CDR3 lacked stop codons and stayed in frame with V and J; all others were non-productive. CDR3 was defined according to IMGT convention as the region running from the second conserved V-encoded cysteine to the conserved J-encoded phenylalanine. In an earlier analysis of approximately 590 of the donors, sequences lacking an unambiguous match to a single V gene segment were excluded. In an earlier analysis of roughly 600 of the donors, a V segment was called functional when productive rearrangements were above 56.7%, and segregating when the standard deviation between donors exceeded 5%. A statistical classification framework was built for diagnosing cytomegalovirus status from the catalog of TCR beta chain sequences. In a later analysis, TCR nucleotide sequences were compared against IMGT/GENE-DB human TR gene sequences so that V and J genes could be assigned. The TCRdist pipeline was used in a later analysis to assign CDR3 sequences and most-parsimonious VDJ recombination scenarios. In a later analysis, every TCR beta chain was defined by the combination of its CDR3 amino acid sequence and its V-gene family, and reads without a unique V-gene family were dropped. To address suspected cross-contamination and a sequencing artifact, a later analysis removed under 600 highly shared, low-generation-probability nucleotide sequences. In a later analysis, a clonal expansion index was calculated for each public chain from normalized within-repertoire ranks of inferred template counts. In a later analysis, generation probabilities were computed with a VDJ recombination model fitted to out-of-frame rearrangements, and the resulting probabilities were checked against IGoR. Hypergeometric tests were used in a later analysis to score TCR-TCR, TCR-HLA and TCR-CMV co-occurrence, with a repertoire-size bias correction applied to the TCR pairs. In a later analysis, false discovery rates were estimated by permuting HLA or CMV assignments 20 times. In a later analysis, co-occurring TCRs were grouped with DBSCAN, and TCRdist sequence similarity was added when clustering was performed within HLA-allele-positive subsets. For co-occurrence clustering, repertoires with fewer than 30,000 or more than 120,000 public chains were excluded, along with roughly five repertoires with anomalous nucleotide sharing. TCRdb limited this immuneACCESS table to in-frame rearrangements with V and J called. A share of clones is missing; checked studies link under half to unresolved V genes, and the rest is unexplained. From that table come the V and J calls and clone size; the DNA was used to work out D and trimming. The sample table records about 110,000 clones; around 67% of these occur just once. The top ten clones comprise 4% to 5% of the sample.

For this clone: Its cognate antigen has yet to be identified. No per-base quality is available; no much larger clone lies one base away.

The clonotype was recovered from a woman in her thirties or forties in good health and CMV-seronegative. Sequences were obtained from PBMCs. This chain joins TRBV11-2 to TRBJ2-1, with 8 junctional bases fitting TRBD2. The CDR3 region: CASSPRGRGGANEQFF. Read as DNA, the sequence is TGTGCCAGCAGCCCCCGTGGCCGGGGGGGTGCAAATGAGCAGTTCTTC.